This TCR beta chain originates from a study of shared clonotypes between healthy human individuals. Looking at the study overall: Donors, aged 18 to 49, were a couple of women and a few men.

In the naive CD8 group, cells lacked CD45RO and were positively selected for CCR7, so terminally differentiated effector memory CD45RA+ cells were left out. CDR3 length equals 15 residues. CDR1 is SEHNR and CDR2 is FQNEAQ in the germline V gene (reference sequence). The germline V and J ends were trimmed by 0 bases and 2 bases, with 11 bases remaining between them. This clone showed up just a few times. Data came from immunoSEQ multiplex PCR; TCRdb stores just in-frame clones and leaves some out. Of about 2.1 million clones listed, around 93% are singletons. The sequence derives from a man aged 18 to 35 in good health. Some clones in this sample may be carry-over from other donors' samples. The source material was naive CD8+ T cells from PBMCs. The chain couples TRBV7-9 to TRBJ2-7; perhaps TRBD1 as D (5 bases). The CDR3 bases are TGTGCCAGCAGCTTAGCGGCCGACAGCACCTACGAGCAGTACTTC. Translating it yields CASSLAADSTYEQYF.